Listed below are T cell receptor beta chains from one sample, sequenced in a study of identical twins. From the 5' RACE reads, TCRdb called clonotypes with MiXCR, one entry per CDR3 protein. The repertoire holds hundreds of thousands of distinct CDR3 sequences, roughly 12% seen once, with around 1.6% in the top ten. Another study also made use of these data, one on yellow fever vaccine responses in identical twins.

Sequencing was done on a sample of PBMCs. All receptors come from a woman younger than 35 in good health. CDR3s include the opening cysteine and the closing phenylalanine or tryptophan. Each record gives: clone size, V gene, D gene, J gene, CDR3 DNA, CDR3 protein. D genes are given only for firm matches. Only part of the rows carry a size: once, few, many, or a class if the clone is expanded.

clone size: -; V gene: TRBV12-3/TRBV12-4; D gene: TRBD1; J gene: TRBJ1-1; CDR3 DNA: TGTGCCAGCAGGTGGACAGGGATGAACACTGAAGCTTTCTTT; CDR3 protein: CASRWTGMNTEAFF
clone size: few; V gene: TRBV5-1; D gene: TRBD1; J gene: TRBJ2-1; CDR3 DNA: TGCGCCAGCAGCTGGACAGGTGAGAATGAGCAGTTCTTC; CDR3 protein: CASSWTGENEQFF
clone size: -; V gene: TRBV6-1; D gene: -; J gene: TRBJ2-1; CDR3 DNA: TGTGCCAGCCGAGGGGCGGGGCCCAGTCCGAATGAGCAGTTCTTC; CDR3 protein: CASRGAGPSPNEQFF
clone size: -; V gene: TRBV5-6; D gene: TRBD2; J gene: TRBJ2-1; CDR3 DNA: TGTGCCAGCAGCTTAAGCCGGGGGGGCCTGATGTTGGGCAATGAGCAGTTCTTC; CDR3 protein: CASSLSRGGLMLGNEQFF
clone size: few; V gene: TRBV6-5; D gene: TRBD1; J gene: TRBJ2-1; CDR3 DNA: TGTGCCAGCAGTTACATGGGACAGGGGTACAATGAGCAGTTCTTC; CDR3 protein: CASSYMGQGYNEQFF
clone size: few; V gene: TRBV12-3/TRBV12-4; D gene: -; J gene: TRBJ2-1; CDR3 DNA: TGTGCCAGCTCTCCCGCCGGCCGGGGTGAGCAGTTCTTC; CDR3 protein: CASSPAGRGEQFF
clone size: once; V gene: TRBV18; D gene: -; J gene: TRBJ1-1; CDR3 DNA: TGTGCCAGCTCACCAACCACAGGGAGTGGCACTGAAGCTTTCTTT; CDR3 protein: CASSPTTGSGTEAFF
clone size: few; V gene: TRBV4-1; D gene: TRBD1; J gene: TRBJ1-1; CDR3 DNA: TGCGCCAGCAGCACGACAGGGGGGGCCACTGAAGCTTTCTTT; CDR3 protein: CASSTTGGATEAFF
clone size: -; V gene: TRBV9; D gene: -; J gene: TRBJ2-3; CDR3 DNA: TGTGCCAGCAGCGTACTACCTAGCACAGATACGCAGTATTTT; CDR3 protein: CASSVLPSTDTQYF
clone size: -; V gene: TRBV7-2; D gene: -; J gene: TRBJ2-2; CDR3 DNA: TGTGCCAGCCGCCCACCGCAGGCCGGGGAGCTGTTTTTT; CDR3 protein: CASRPPQAGELFF
clone size: few; V gene: TRBV12-3/TRBV12-4; D gene: TRBD1; J gene: TRBJ2-7; CDR3 DNA: TGTGCCAGCAGGACCAGACAGGGGGCTGGGCAGTACTTC; CDR3 protein: CASRTRQGAGQYF
clone size: -; V gene: TRBV7-9; D gene: -; J gene: TRBJ2-1; CDR3 DNA: TGTGCCAGCAGCTCCGCCGGGCCCCGATTCAATGAGCAGTTCTTC; CDR3 protein: CASSSAGPRFNEQFF
clone size: many; V gene: TRBV20-1; D gene: TRBD1; J gene: TRBJ1-1; CDR3 DNA: TGCAGTGCTAAACCACGACAGGGCGGGACTGAAGCTTTCTTT; CDR3 protein: CSAKPRQGGTEAFF
clone size: -; V gene: TRBV11-2; D gene: TRBD2; J gene: TRBJ2-2; CDR3 DNA: TGTGCCAGCAGCTTATCCCCTAGCGGGGGGTCGAACACCGGGGAGCTGTTTTTT; CDR3 protein: CASSLSPSGGSNTGELFF
clone size: few; V gene: TRBV7-9; D gene: TRBD2; J gene: TRBJ2-1; CDR3 DNA: TGTGCCAGCAGCCCCGGGGGGAAGCCTGGCGATGAGCAGTTCTTC; CDR3 protein: CASSPGGKPGDEQFF
clone size: many; V gene: TRBV28; D gene: TRBD1; J gene: TRBJ2-5; CDR3 DNA: TGTGCCAGCAGTTTACCCGGGACAGGGAAAGAGACCCAGTACTTC; CDR3 protein: CASSLPGTGKETQYF
clone size: few; V gene: TRBV10-3; D gene: -; J gene: TRBJ2-7; CDR3 DNA: TGTGCCATCAGTGAGGGACAGTTCTCCTACGAGCAGTACTTC; CDR3 protein: CAISEGQFSYEQYF
clone size: many; V gene: TRBV15; D gene: TRBD1; J gene: TRBJ2-1; CDR3 DNA: TGTGCCACCAGCAGACCAATGACAGGGAGTACCTACAATGAGCAGTTCTTC; CDR3 protein: CATSRPMTGSTYNEQFF
clone size: few; V gene: TRBV11-3; D gene: -; J gene: TRBJ2-5; CDR3 DNA: TGTGCCACCCGAACGAGGGATACAGAGACCCAGTACTTC; CDR3 protein: CATRTRDTETQYF
clone size: few; V gene: TRBV14; D gene: TRBD1; J gene: TRBJ1-1; CDR3 DNA: TGTGCCAGCAGCCAACAGGGGGTTTCCTCTGAAGCTTTCTTT; CDR3 protein: CASSQQGVSSEAFF
clone size: few; V gene: TRBV10-3; D gene: -; J gene: TRBJ2-3; CDR3 DNA: TGTGCCATCAGCGGAGGTTCAGATACGCAGTATTTT; CDR3 protein: CAISGGSDTQYF
clone size: -; V gene: TRBV12-3/TRBV12-4; D gene: TRBD2; J gene: TRBJ2-2; CDR3 DNA: TGTGCCAGCAGTTTAGTGGCTAGCGGGAGGGCCCGGGAGCTGTTTTTT; CDR3 protein: CASSLVASGRARELFF
clone size: -; V gene: TRBV28; D gene: TRBD1; J gene: TRBJ1-4; CDR3 DNA: TGTGCCAGCCTCGGGACAGGGACGTCAACTAATGAAAAACTGTTTTTT; CDR3 protein: CASLGTGTSTNEKLFF
clone size: few; V gene: TRBV5-1; D gene: -; J gene: TRBJ2-3; CDR3 DNA: TGCGCCAGCAGCTTCACGACTCACAGCACAGATACGCAGTATTTT; CDR3 protein: CASSFTTHSTDTQYF
clone size: few; V gene: TRBV20-1; D gene: -; J gene: TRBJ2-1; CDR3 DNA: TGCAGTGCTAGTGGTAGCGGACCGCTTAAATCCTTC; CDR3 protein: CSASGSGPLKSF
clone size: -; V gene: TRBV10-2; D gene: TRBD2; J gene: TRBJ2-3; CDR3 DNA: TGCGCCACCCTTCGACTAGCGGTGGTCCCAGATACGCAGTATTTT; CDR3 protein: CATLRLAVVPDTQYF
clone size: -; V gene: TRBV12-3/TRBV12-4; D gene: -; J gene: TRBJ2-1; CDR3 DNA: TGTGCCAGCAGTTTATGGGCAGGGGACAACAATGAGCAGTTCTTC; CDR3 protein: CASSLWAGDNNEQFF
clone size: -; V gene: TRBV5-1; D gene: -; J gene: TRBJ1-6; CDR3 DNA: TGCGCCAGCAGCTTGGCCAAGGCTTATAATTCACCCCTCCACTTT; CDR3 protein: CASSLAKAYNSPLHF
clone size: few; V gene: TRBV12-3/TRBV12-4; D gene: TRBD2; J gene: TRBJ2-7; CDR3 DNA: TGTGCCAGCAGTGTAGCGGGAGCAACCTCCTACGAGCAGTACTTC; CDR3 protein: CASSVAGATSYEQYF
clone size: -; V gene: TRBV6-1; D gene: TRBD1; J gene: TRBJ2-2; CDR3 DNA: TGTGCCAGCAGGGGACAGTTCACCGGGGAGCTGTTTTTT; CDR3 protein: CASRGQFTGELFF
clone size: -; V gene: TRBV5-1; D gene: -; J gene: TRBJ2-3; CDR3 DNA: TGCGCCAGCAGCTTATCCCGAGGCGTGAGGGCCCGCACAGATACGCAGTATTTT; CDR3 protein: CASSLSRGVRARTDTQYF
clone size: many; V gene: TRBV29-1; D gene: -; J gene: TRBJ2-5; CDR3 DNA: TGCAGCGTTGTTAACCAAGAGACCCAGTACTTC; CDR3 protein: CSVVNQETQYF
clone size: -; V gene: TRBV20-1; D gene: TRBD2; J gene: TRBJ2-5; CDR3 DNA: TGCAGTGCTAGTAGGGCTAGCGGGGGAGAGACCCAGTACTTC; CDR3 protein: CSASRASGGETQYF
clone size: few; V gene: TRBV12-3/TRBV12-4; D gene: -; J gene: TRBJ1-5; CDR3 DNA: TGTGCCAGCAGTTCCGGGATGGGCAATCAGCCCCAGCATTTT; CDR3 protein: CASSSGMGNQPQHF
clone size: few; V gene: TRBV20-1; D gene: -; J gene: TRBJ2-3; CDR3 DNA: TGCAGTGCTAGAGATCCCAGGACTAGCACAGATACGCAGTATTTT; CDR3 protein: CSARDPRTSTDTQYF
clone size: many; V gene: TRBV5-6; D gene: -; J gene: TRBJ1-5; CDR3 DNA: TGTGCCAGCAGCCTACAGGGCGCGGATCAGCCCCAGCATTTT; CDR3 protein: CASSLQGADQPQHF
clone size: -; V gene: TRBV15; D gene: -; J gene: TRBJ1-5; CDR3 DNA: TGTGCCACCAGTTTAGGGGCGAGCAATCAGCCCCAGCATTTT; CDR3 protein: CATSLGASNQPQHF
clone size: -; V gene: TRBV12-5; D gene: -; J gene: TRBJ2-3; CDR3 DNA: TGTGCTAGTGGTTTGGTCGGCCGGCGCACAGATACGCAGTATTTT; CDR3 protein: CASGLVGRRTDTQYF
clone size: few; V gene: TRBV7-9; D gene: -; J gene: TRBJ1-1; CDR3 DNA: TGTGCCAGCAGCTTAGCGCAAGCCGGGGCGAACACTGAAGCTTTCTTT; CDR3 protein: CASSLAQAGANTEAFF
clone size: few; V gene: TRBV18; D gene: -; J gene: TRBJ2-7; CDR3 DNA: TGTGCCAGCTCACCTCAGGGGCCTTTCTACGAGCAGTACTTC; CDR3 protein: CASSPQGPFYEQYF
clone size: many; V gene: TRBV5-1; D gene: -; J gene: TRBJ1-2; CDR3 DNA: TGCGCCAGCAGCTTGGACAGGGCAGGCGGCTACACCTTC; CDR3 protein: CASSLDRAGGYTF
clone size: few; V gene: TRBV6-1; D gene: -; J gene: TRBJ2-5; CDR3 DNA: TGTGCCAGCAGCCCGGGTGTTTGGGAGACCCAGTACTTC; CDR3 protein: CASSPGVWETQYF
clone size: -; V gene: TRBV27; D gene: -; J gene: TRBJ2-1; CDR3 DNA: TGTGCCAGCAGCTTTTTGGGGAGCGGGTCCTACAATGAGCAGTTCTTC; CDR3 protein: CASSFLGSGSYNEQFF